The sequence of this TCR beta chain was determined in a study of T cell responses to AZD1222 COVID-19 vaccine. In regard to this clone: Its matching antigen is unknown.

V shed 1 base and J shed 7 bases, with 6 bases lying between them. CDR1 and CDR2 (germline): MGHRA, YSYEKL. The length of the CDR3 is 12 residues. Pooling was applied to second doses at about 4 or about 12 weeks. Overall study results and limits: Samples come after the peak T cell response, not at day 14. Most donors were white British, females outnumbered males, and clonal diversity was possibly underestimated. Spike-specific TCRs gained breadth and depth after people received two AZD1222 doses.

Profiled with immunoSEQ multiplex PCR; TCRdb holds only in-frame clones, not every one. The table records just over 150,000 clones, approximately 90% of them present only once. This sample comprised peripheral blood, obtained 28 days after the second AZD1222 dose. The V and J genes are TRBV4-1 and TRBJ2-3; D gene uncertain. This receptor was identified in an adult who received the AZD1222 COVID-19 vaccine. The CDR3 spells CASSQGTYTQYF. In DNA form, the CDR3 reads TGCGCCAGCAGCCAAGGTACATATACGCAGTATTTT.